Only a few counts were recorded for the clone carrying this TCR beta chain. These data are taken from a study of T cells in Graves' hyperthyroidism and ophthalmopathy. Study-level information: Peripheral blood collection took place at initial diagnosis, before any treatment.

Trimming took 7 bases from V and 9 from J, leaving 16 bases between them. The CDR3 consists of 13 residues. Germline V gives CDR1 MNHNS, CDR2 SASEGT. The investigators amplified TCR beta CDR3 regions from RNA transcripts. The TCR CDR3 was amplified in a first-round RT-PCR using the HTBI primer set. TCRdb ran MiXCR on the multiplex PCR reads and lists one entry per CDR3 protein. The sample carries under 500,000 distinct CDR3 sequences, about an eighth recorded once. Researchers barred patients who had uncontrolled infection, other autoimmune disease, pregnancy or lactation. The chain employs TRBV6-1 and TRBJ2-4, with D possibly matching TRBD2 (6 bases). The receptor comes from a man between 45 and 60 years old with Graves' ophthalmopathy. Sequencing used blood. This CDR3 is CASIDRGAGIQYF. The CDR3 region has the DNA TGTGCCAGCATTGATCGGGGAGCGGGCATTCAGTACTTC.